These 25 T cell receptor beta chains were all obtained from the same sample, sequenced in a study of blood T cells in healthy people across ages (dated by TCRdb to about 2015). Library construction relied on 5' RACE. Sequencing took place on an Illumina HiSeq 2500. A second PCR of about 7 to 12 cycles was run with a J-beta primer mix and a sample-barcoded 5' primer. TCRdb reprocessed the public reads (quality trimming at Q25 with fastp, clone calling with MiXCR) and kept in-frame beta chains. Rows matching on CDR3 protein sequence are summarized as one entry with the most common DNA and genes. The sample includes 730,000 or so distinct CDR3 sequences, with around 43% observed a single time. 25% to 35% of the sample belongs to the ten largest clones. The sample taken for sequencing was blood. These receptors were obtained from a man older than 75 in good health.

This clonotype was seen many times. The chain carries TRBV3-1 and TRBJ2-1; maybe TRBD1 (5 bases). The CDR3 runs 16 residues. V was trimmed by 1 base and J by 7 bases, leaving 17 bases between them. In germline, CDR1 is LGHDT, CDR2 YNNKEL (reference sequence). This CDR3 reads CASSQVETVMGNEQFF. In DNA form, the CDR3 reads TGTGCCAGCAGCCAAGTAGAGACAGTCATGGGAAATGAGCAGTTCTTC.

Many counts were recorded for this clonotype. This chain connects TRBV7-2 to TRBJ1-2, with D tentatively TRBD1 (5 bases). Germline V lookup: CDR1 SGHTA, CDR2 FQGNSA. Trimming shortened V by 5 bases and J by 2 bases, and 24 bases separated the two germline ends. The CDR3 runs 18 residues. Here the CDR3 reads CASSPSFGGFGPNYGYTF. CDR3 in DNA: TGTGCCAGCAGCCCCAGCTTCGGGGGTTTTGGACCGAACTATGGCTACACCTTC.

CDR3 DNA: TGTGCCAGCAGCGTAGACGGTAGTTGGCGCGAGCAGTACTTC. This gives the protein CASSVDGSWREQYF. This chain joins TRBV9 and TRBJ2-5, with D hard to call. The DNA end is a closer match to TRBJ2-7, so the J assignment may be wrong. This CDR3 has 14 residues. Germline CDR1 reads SGDLS; CDR2 reads YYNGEE.

The chain uses TRBV29-1 and TRBJ2-1, with D uncertain. The CDR3 sequence is 10 residues long. With 4 bases removed from V and 13 bases from J, the gap between germline ends came to 11 bases. Germline assignment: CDR1 SQVTM and CDR2 ANQGSEA. CDR3 residues: CSVAEETQFF. The CDR3, as DNA: TGCAGCGTTGCCGAGGAGACCCAGTTCTTC.

This clonotype occurred a few times. The chain combines TRBV2 with TRBJ2-7; 9 bases agree with TRBD1. The V gene end was trimmed by 9 bases and the J gene end by 4 bases; junction bases not matched to a gene: 10. The CDR3 covers 14 residues. Germline CDR1 SNHLY, CDR2 FYNNEI. CDR3 nucleotide sequence: TGTGCCAGTAAAGGGACAGGGAAAATGTACGAGCAGTACTTC. Amino acid sequence: CASKGTGKMYEQYF. Filled out from reference TRBV2 and TRBJ2-7, the complete variable domain reads EPEVTQTPSHQVTQMGQEVILRCVPISNHLYFYWYRQILGQKVEFLVSFYNNEISEKSEIFDDQFSVERPDGSNFTLKIRSTKLEDSAMYFCASKGTGKMYEQYFGPGTRLTVT.

This clonotype has more than one count but fewer than ten. The chain uses TRBV5-1 and TRBJ2-6, with D possibly being TRBD1 (6 bases). Germline values: CDR1 SGHRS, CDR2 YFSETQ. V dropped 2 bases and J dropped 2 bases, with 20 bases sitting between them. This CDR3 region has 19 residues. In DNA form, the CDR3 reads TGCGCCAGCAGCTTCTGGCCGGGACAAGGTGGCGCTGGGGCCAACGTCCTGACTTTC. This translates into CASSFWPGQGGAGANVLTF.

The chain joins TRBV5-5 to TRBJ2-6, with a possible D match to TRBD1 (6 bases). Per germline, CDR1 SGHKS and CDR2 YYEKEE (reference sequence). The V end was cut by 0 bases, the J end by 10 bases, with 17 bases between. The CDR3 runs to 16 residues. CDR3 protein: CASSLEDSALGNVLTF. The CDR3 bases are TGTGCCAGCAGCTTGGAGGACAGCGCTCTGGGGAACGTCCTGACTTTC.

The chain recombines TRBV5-4 with TRBJ2-5; D is possibly TRBD1 (5 bases). TRBJ2-7 matches the DNA end more closely, so the J call is doubtful. CDR1 is SGHNT and CDR2 is YYREEE in the germline V gene (reference sequence). The CDR3 consists of 13 residues. The CDR3 DNA follows: TGTGCCAGCAGGACCGTTCAGGGTGACGAGCAGTACTTC. Protein product: CASRTVQGDEQYF.

Only a few counts were recorded for this clonotype. The chain is built from TRBV20-1 and TRBJ2-1; D unresolved. The length of the CDR3 is 15 residues. CDR1 is DFQATT and CDR2 is SNEGSKA in the germline V gene (reference sequence). The V end lost 0 bases, the J end lost 3 bases, and 12 bases lay between the germline ends. CDR3: CSARDATADYNEQFF. For the CDR3, the DNA is TGCAGTGCTAGAGATGCGACGGCTGACTACAATGAGCAGTTCTTC.

The chain employs TRBV7-2 and TRBJ2-1; D tentatively fits TRBD1 or TRBD2 (5 bases each). The CDR3 consists of 15 residues. CDR1 and CDR2 from the germline V gene are SGHTA and FQGNSA. With 6 bases removed from V and 6 bases from J, the gap between germline ends came to 18 bases. CDR3: CASSARRRDVNEQFF. The CDR3 DNA reads TGTGCCAGCAGTGCCCGTCGACGGGACGTCAATGAGCAGTTCTTC.

V usage is TRBV7-2 and J usage is TRBJ1-6; D is unclear. Germline V gene lookup returns CDR1 SGHTA and CDR2 FQGNSA. Trimming removed 1 base from V and 7 bases from J, with 8 bases in between. This CDR3 contains 14 residues. The DNA for the CDR3 is TGTGCCAGCAGCTTAGTCAGTGAGAATTCACCCCTCCACTTT. This encodes CASSLVSENSPLHF. Looking up the rest from reference TRBV7-2 and TRBJ1-6 gives the full variable domain: GAGVSQSPSNKVTEKGKDVELRCDPISGHTALYWYRQSLGQGLEFLIYFQGNSAPDKSGLPSDRFSAERTGGSVSTLTIQRTQQEDSAVYLCASSLVSENSPLHFGNGTRLTVT.

The V gene is TRBV20-1, the J gene TRBJ2-7, with TRBD1 identical over 7 bases. This CDR3 contains 13 residues. CDR1 and CDR2 from the germline V gene are DFQATT and SNEGSKA (reference sequence). The V and J ends lost 6 bases and 0 bases, in that order; junction bases with no gene match: 5. The CDR3 DNA follows: TGCAGTGCGGCGACAGGGAGCTCCTACGAGCAGTACTTC. This sequence encodes CSAATGSSYEQYF.

The V gene is TRBV9, the J gene TRBJ2-2; D perhaps matches TRBD1 (5 bases). Trimming shortened V by 0 bases and J by 9 bases, and 12 bases separated the two germline ends. The CDR3 has 14 residues. Germline loops: CDR1 SGDLS, CDR2 YYNGEE. The CDR3 DNA is TGTGCCAGCAGCGTAGACTCTGGGGCCAGGGAGCTGTTTTTT. This gives the protein CASSVDSGARELFF.

The V gene is TRBV5-1, the J gene TRBJ2-3; 7 bases match TRBD2. Germline lookup yields CDR1 SGHRS and CDR2 YFSETQ. Trimming at V came to 0 bases and at J to 7 bases, leaving 5 bases not matched to a gene. The CDR3 has 14 residues. The CDR3 loop reads CASSLGASGNTQYF. DNA for the CDR3: TGCGCCAGCAGCTTGGGGGCTAGCGGTAATACGCAGTATTTT.

Written as DNA, the CDR3 is TGTGCCAGCAGTGTATGGTCTCAGCGGGAGATTCAGTACTTC. This gives the protein CASSVWSQREIQYF. The chain combines TRBV27 with TRBJ2-5; 8 nucleotides line up with TRBD2. Trimming at V came to 5 bases and at J to 11 bases, leaving 13 bases not matched to a gene. Looked up from germline, CDR1 is MNHEY and CDR2 is SMNVEV (reference sequence). The CDR3 is 14 residues long.

The chain joins TRBV27 to TRBJ1-1; 7 bases map to TRBD1. V gave up 5 bases and J gave up 1 base; unmatched junction bases: 10. Germline V lookup: CDR1 MNHEY, CDR2 SMNVEV (reference sequence). The CDR3 is 16 residues long. The CDR3, as DNA: TGTGCCAGCAGTCCCCGACAGGGCGGAAGGAACACTGAAGCTTTCTTT. Translating gives CASSPRQGGRNTEAFF.

The genes are TRBV24-1 and TRBJ1-5, with D possibly matching TRBD1 (6 bases). Germline V gene data show CDR1 as KGHDR and CDR2 as SFDVKD. The CDR3 extends over 14 amino acids. Trimming removed 6 bases at V and 5 bases at J, with 13 bases between. The CDR3 nucleotides are TGTGCCACCAGTCCGGGACACGCCTATCAGCCCCAGCATTTT. Encoded protein: CATSPGHAYQPQHF.

The chain is built from TRBV6-2 or TRBV6-3 and TRBJ1-1; D gene ambiguous. The germline gives CDR1 MNHEY, CDR2 SVGEGT. Trimming shortened V by 7 bases and J by 4 bases, and 22 bases separated the two germline ends. The CDR3 is 16 residues long. CDR3 sequence (DNA): TGTGCCAGCATTCCATCCCCTGGGAGGCGCGGCACTGAAGCTTTCTTT. Its translation: CASIPSPGRRGTEAFF.

Here the CDR3 reads CASSSTPGQGRNEQYF. CDR3 DNA sequence: TGCGCCAGCAGCTCAACACCGGGACAGGGTAGAAACGAGCAGTACTTC. J is TRBJ2-7 and V is TRBV5-1; 9 nucleotides agree with TRBD1. CDR1 is SGHRS and CDR2 is YFSETQ in the germline V gene. J gave up 5 bases and V 3 bases, and 12 bases lay outside the gene matches. The CDR3 loop spans 16 amino acids.

Comment on this clonotype: Sequence at one end of the junction differs from germline and may be a read error. CDR3 sequence: CACSGQGATNEKLFF. DNA for the CDR3: TGTGCCTGCAGCGGTCAGGGGGCAACTAATGAAAAACTGTTTTTT. The chain combines TRBV9 with TRBJ1-4; TRBD1 matches 7 bases. CDR3 length: 15 residues. Germline CDR1 is SGDLS and CDR2 is YYNGEE.

In regard to this clonotype: The junction departs from the called germline gene at one end, perhaps through a read error. The genes are TRBV6-6 and TRBJ2-5; D unclear. In germline, CDR1 is MNHNY, CDR2 SVGAGI (reference sequence). The CDR3 has 12 amino acids. In DNA, the CDR3 is TGTACCAGCAGTTACGCGCAGGAGACCCAGTACTTC. Protein sequence: CTSSYAQETQYF.

The rearrangement uses TRBV24-1 and TRBJ1-5; D is uncertain. The germline V gene encodes CDR1 KGHDR and CDR2 SFDVKD. The V end was cut by 5 bases, the J end by 8 bases, with 15 bases between. CDR3 length equals 14 residues. CDR3 DNA: TGTGCCACCAGTGGGCAGCCCTTCGGGAAGCCCCAGCATTTT. Residues: CATSGQPFGKPQHF.

The rearrangement links TRBV7-3 to TRBJ1-1; no clear D gene. From germline, CDR1 is SGHTA and CDR2 FQGTGA. V lost 5 bases and J 1 base, leaving 8 bases between the germline ends. The CDR3 totals 13 residues. Here the CDR3 DNA reads TGTGCCAGCAGCCAACAGCAGAACACTGAAGCTTTCTTT. Translated: CASSQQQNTEAFF.

The J gene is TRBJ2-7, the V gene TRBV20-1; 9 positions agree with TRBD2. V trimming: 3 bases; J trimming: 7 bases; junction bases outside the gene matches: 7. CDR3 length equals 13 residues. Germline CDR1 DFQATT, CDR2 SNEGSKA (reference sequence). For the CDR3, the DNA is TGCAGTGCTAGTAGGCGGGAGGGCCGGGAGCAGTACTTC. Its translation is CSASRREGREQYF.

V usage is TRBV24-1 and J usage is TRBJ2-5, with TRBD2 matching 10 bases. Per germline, CDR1 KGHDR and CDR2 SFDVKD. Trimming took 6 bases from V and 5 from J; bases not matched to a gene: 2. The CDR3 is made up of 13 amino acids. The CDR3 sequence: CATSPSGSETQYF. CDR3 sequence (DNA): TGTGCCACCAGTCCTAGCGGGAGTGAGACCCAGTACTTC.